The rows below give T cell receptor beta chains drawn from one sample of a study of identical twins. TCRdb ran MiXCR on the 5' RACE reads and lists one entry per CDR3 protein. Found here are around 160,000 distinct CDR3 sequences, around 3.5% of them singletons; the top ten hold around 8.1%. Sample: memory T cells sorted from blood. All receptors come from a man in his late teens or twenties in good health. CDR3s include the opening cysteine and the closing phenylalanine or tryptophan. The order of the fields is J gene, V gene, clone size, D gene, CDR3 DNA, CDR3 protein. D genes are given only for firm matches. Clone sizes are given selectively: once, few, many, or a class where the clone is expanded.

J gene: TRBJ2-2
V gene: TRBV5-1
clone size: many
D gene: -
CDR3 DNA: TGCGCCAGCAGCTTGGCGGGGACGCCTCAAGGCGGGGAGCTGTTTTTT
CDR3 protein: CASSLAGTPQGGELFF

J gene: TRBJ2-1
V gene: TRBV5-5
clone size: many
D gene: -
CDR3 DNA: TGTGCCAGCAGCTTTGGACGGGTCAATGTGCATGAGCAGTTCTTC
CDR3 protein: CASSFGRVNVHEQFF

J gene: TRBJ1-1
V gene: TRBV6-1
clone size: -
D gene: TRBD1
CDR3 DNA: TGTGCCAGCAGGCCGACAGGGATGAACACTGAAGCTTTCTTT
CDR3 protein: CASRPTGMNTEAFF

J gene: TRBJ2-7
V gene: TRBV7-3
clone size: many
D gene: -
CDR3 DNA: TGTGCCAGCAGCTCCCGAAAGGGTGAGCAGTACTTC
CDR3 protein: CASSSRKGEQYF

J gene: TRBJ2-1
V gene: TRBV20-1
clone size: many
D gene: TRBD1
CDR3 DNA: TGCAGTGCAGAACCAGGGGGCGCGGATGAGCAGTTCTTC
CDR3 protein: CSAEPGGADEQFF

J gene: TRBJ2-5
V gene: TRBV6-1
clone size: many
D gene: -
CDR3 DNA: TGTGCCAGCGGGGGGACAGTAGTAGGAGAGACCCAGTACTTC
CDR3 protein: CASGGTVVGETQYF

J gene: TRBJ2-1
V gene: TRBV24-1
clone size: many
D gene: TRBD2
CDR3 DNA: TGTGCCACCAGTGATTTCGTAGCGGGAGACCACAATGAGCAGTTCTTC
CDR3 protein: CATSDFVAGDHNEQFF

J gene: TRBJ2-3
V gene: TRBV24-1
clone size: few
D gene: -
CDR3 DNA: TGTGCCACCAGCGCAAGGGGAAGCACAGATACGCAGTATTTT
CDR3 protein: CATSARGSTDTQYF

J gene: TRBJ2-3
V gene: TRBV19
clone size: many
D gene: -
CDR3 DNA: TGTGCCAGTAGTATAGGACTCGTGAGCACAGATACGCAGTATTTT
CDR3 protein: CASSIGLVSTDTQYF

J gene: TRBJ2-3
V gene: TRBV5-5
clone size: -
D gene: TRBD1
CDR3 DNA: TGTGCCAGCAGCGGGGACAGGGGTAAAGGTACGCAGTATTTT
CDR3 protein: CASSGDRGKGTQYF

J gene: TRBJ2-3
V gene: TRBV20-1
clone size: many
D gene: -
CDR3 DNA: TGCAGTGCGACAAGGATGGGACTGGCGGCAGATACGCAGTATTTT
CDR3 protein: CSATRMGLAADTQYF

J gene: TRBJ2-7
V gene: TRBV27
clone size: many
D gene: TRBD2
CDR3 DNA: TGTGCCAGCAGTCCGAAGGGACTAGCGGAGGCCTACGAGCAGTACTTC
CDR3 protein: CASSPKGLAEAYEQYF

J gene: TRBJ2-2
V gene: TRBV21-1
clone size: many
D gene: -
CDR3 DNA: TGTGCCAGCAGCCCCCACAGGGGGACGCAGACCAACGAGAACACCGGGGAGCTGTTTTTT
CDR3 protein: CASSPHRGTQTNENTGELFF

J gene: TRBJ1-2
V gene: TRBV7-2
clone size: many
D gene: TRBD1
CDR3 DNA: TGTGCCAGCAGTCGGGACAGCCACTATGGCTACACCTTC
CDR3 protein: CASSRDSHYGYTF

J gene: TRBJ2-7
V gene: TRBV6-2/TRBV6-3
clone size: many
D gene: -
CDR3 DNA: TGTGCCAGCAGTTACCACGGCGAGCAGTACTTC
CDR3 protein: CASSYHGEQYF

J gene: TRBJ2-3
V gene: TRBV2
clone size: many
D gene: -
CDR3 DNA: TGTGCCAGCAGTGTAACAGGGATCAGCACAGATACGCAGTATTTT
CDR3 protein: CASSVTGISTDTQYF

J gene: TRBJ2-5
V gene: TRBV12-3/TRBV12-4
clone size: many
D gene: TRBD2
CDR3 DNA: TGTGCCAGCAGTTTAAATCAACTAGCGGGAGATGGGGAGACCCAGTACTTC
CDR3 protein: CASSLNQLAGDGETQYF

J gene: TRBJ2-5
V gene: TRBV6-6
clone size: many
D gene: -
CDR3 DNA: TGTGCCAGCAGGAAAGGAGAGACCCAGTACTTC
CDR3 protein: CASRKGETQYF

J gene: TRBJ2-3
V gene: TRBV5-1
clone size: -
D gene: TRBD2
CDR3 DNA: TGCCCCAACAGAGCAGCGGGGGGCCCATGGTATTTT
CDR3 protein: CPNRAAGGPWYF

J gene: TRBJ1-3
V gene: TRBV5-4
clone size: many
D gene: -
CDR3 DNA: TGTGCCAGCAGCTTGGGGTCCGTCCGGCGCAGATTCTCTGGAAACACCATATATTTT
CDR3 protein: CASSLGSVRRRFSGNTIYF

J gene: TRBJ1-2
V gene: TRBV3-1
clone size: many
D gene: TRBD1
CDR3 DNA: TGTGCCAGCAGCCAAGCCTCGGGACAGGGGGATGGCTACACCTTC
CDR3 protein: CASSQASGQGDGYTF

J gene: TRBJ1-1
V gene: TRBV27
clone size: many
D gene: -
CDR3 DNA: TGTGCCAGCTACGGACCTCACATGAACACTGAAGCTTTCTTT
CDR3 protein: CASYGPHMNTEAFF

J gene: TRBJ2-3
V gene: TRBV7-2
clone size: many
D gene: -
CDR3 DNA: TGTGCCAGCAGCCGCTCAACCGGGGCGAACACAGATACGCAGTATTTT
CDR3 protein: CASSRSTGANTDTQYF

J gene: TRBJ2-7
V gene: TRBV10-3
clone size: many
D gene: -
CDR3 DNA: TGTGCCATCAGTGATTTTCTTGGGACCCTGGTGTCCTACGAGCAGTACTTC
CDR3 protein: CAISDFLGTLVSYEQYF

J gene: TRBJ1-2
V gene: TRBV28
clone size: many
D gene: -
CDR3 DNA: TGTGCCAGCAGTCCGACCGGAGGATGGGGCTACACCTTC
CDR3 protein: CASSPTGGWGYTF

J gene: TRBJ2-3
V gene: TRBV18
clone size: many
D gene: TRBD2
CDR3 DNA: TGTGCCAGCTCACCTGGATGGCTAGCGGAGACCACAGATACGCAGTATTTT
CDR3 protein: CASSPGWLAETTDTQYF

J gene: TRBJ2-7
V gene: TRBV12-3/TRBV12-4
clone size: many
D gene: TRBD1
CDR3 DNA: TGTGCCAGCAGTCCGGGACAGACCCCCTCCTACGAGCAGTACTTC
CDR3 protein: CASSPGQTPSYEQYF

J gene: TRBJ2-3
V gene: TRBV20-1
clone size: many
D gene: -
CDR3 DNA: TGCAGTGCCGTGGGGGGGGCGACAGATACGCAGTATTTT
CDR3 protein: CSAVGGATDTQYF

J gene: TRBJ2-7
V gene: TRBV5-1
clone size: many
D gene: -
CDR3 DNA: TGCGCCAGCAGCTTTGACGGGGGCGAGGCCTACGAGCAGTACTTC
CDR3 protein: CASSFDGGEAYEQYF

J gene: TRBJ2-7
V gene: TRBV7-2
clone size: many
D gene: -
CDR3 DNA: TGTGCCAGCAGCTATGCGGGGCGGGCCTACGAGCAGTACTTC
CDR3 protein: CASSYAGRAYEQYF

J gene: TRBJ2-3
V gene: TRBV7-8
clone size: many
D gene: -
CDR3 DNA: TGTGCCAGCAGCTTAGTTCATCGTTTGCGTCCCGACACAGATACGCAGTATTTT
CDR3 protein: CASSLVHRLRPDTDTQYF

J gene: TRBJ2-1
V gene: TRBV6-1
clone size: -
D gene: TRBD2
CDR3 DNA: TGTGCCAGCAGGGAACTAGCGGGAGGGCGGGATGAGCAGTTCTTC
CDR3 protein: CASRELAGGRDEQFF

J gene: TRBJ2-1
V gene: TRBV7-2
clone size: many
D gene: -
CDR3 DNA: TGTGCCAGCAGACGATCGGTCGGAGCTGAGCAGTTCTTC
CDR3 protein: CASRRSVGAEQFF

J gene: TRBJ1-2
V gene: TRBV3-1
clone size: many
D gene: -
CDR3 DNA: TGTGCCAGCAGCCAGACAGACAGCTATGGCTACACCTTC
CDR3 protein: CASSQTDSYGYTF

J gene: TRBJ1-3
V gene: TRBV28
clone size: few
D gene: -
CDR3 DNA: TGTGCCAGCAGTCCCCATGGGGGACTCTCTGGAAACACCATATATTTT
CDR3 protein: CASSPHGGLSGNTIYF

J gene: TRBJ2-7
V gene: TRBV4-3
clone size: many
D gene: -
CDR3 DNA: TGCGCCAGCAGCCAATCACAGGTGGCGTCGTCCTACGAGCAGTACTTC
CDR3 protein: CASSQSQVASSYEQYF

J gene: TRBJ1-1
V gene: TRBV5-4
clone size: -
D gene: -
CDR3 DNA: TGTGCCAGCAGCTTGGCCATGGAGCCACTCACTGAAGCTTTCTTT
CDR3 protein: CASSLAMEPLTEAFF

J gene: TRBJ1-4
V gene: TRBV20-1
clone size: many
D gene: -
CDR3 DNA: TGCAGTGCTAGAGCCGGGTCGGGAACTAATGAAAAACTGTTTTTT
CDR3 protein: CSARAGSGTNEKLFF

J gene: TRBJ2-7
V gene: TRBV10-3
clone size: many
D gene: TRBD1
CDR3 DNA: TGTGCCATCAGCAGACAGGGCCACGAGCAGTACTTC
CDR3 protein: CAISRQGHEQYF

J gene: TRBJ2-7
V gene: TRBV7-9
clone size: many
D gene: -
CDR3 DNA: TGTGCCAGCAGCAGGCCCTCCCCGAGGGACTACGAGCAGTACTTC
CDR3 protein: CASSRPSPRDYEQYF

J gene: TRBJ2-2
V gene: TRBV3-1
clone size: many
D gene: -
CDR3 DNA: TGTGCCAGCAGGAAGACGCACGGGGAGCTGTTTTTT
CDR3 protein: CASRKTHGELFF

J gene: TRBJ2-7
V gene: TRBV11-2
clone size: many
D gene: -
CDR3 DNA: TGTGCCAGCAGCTTCCAAACCGGGGGTCCCCGGGACGAGCAGTACTTC
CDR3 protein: CASSFQTGGPRDEQYF

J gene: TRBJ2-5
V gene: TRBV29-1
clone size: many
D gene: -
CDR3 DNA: TGCAGCGGTGCGGGTAGACAAGAGACCCAGTACTTC
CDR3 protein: CSGAGRQETQYF

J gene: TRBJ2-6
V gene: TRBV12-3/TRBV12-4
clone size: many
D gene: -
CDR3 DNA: TGTGCCAGCAGTGCCCCTCGGGCGGCCAACGTCCTGACTTTC
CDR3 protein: CASSAPRAANVLTF

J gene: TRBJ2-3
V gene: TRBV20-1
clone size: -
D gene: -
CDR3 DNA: TGCAGTGCTAGCGGGAGCGGATCACCGAACCTAAGCACAGATACGCAGTATTTT
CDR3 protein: CSASGSGSPNLSTDTQYF

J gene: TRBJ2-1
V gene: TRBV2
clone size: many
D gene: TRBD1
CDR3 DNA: TGTGCCAGCAGCGTGACAGGGACATCCTACAATGAGCAGTTCTTC
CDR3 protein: CASSVTGTSYNEQFF

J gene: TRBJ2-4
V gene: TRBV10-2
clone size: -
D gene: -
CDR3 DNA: TGCGCCAGCAGTGATCCTCCGGGGTGGAACATTCAGTACTTC
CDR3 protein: CASSDPPGWNIQYF

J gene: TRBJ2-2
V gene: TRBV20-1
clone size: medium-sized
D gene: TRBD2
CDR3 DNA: TGCAGTGCTAGAAGAGCGGGAGTGGACACCGGGGAGCTGTTTTTT
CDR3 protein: CSARRAGVDTGELFF

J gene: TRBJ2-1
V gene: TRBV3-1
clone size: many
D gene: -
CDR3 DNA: TGTGCCAGCAGCCAAGATCGGAGCAGAAGTAACCCTGAGCAGTTCTTC
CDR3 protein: CASSQDRSRSNPEQFF

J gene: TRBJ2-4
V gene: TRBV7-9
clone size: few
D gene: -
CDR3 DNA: TGTGCCAGCAGCTCCCAGTTTCCAACGGACATTCAGTACTTC
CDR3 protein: CASSSQFPTDIQYF

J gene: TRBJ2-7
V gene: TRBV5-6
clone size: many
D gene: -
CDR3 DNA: TGTGCCAGCAGCTTGGTATCCGCCGACGAGCAGTACTTC
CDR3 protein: CASSLVSADEQYF

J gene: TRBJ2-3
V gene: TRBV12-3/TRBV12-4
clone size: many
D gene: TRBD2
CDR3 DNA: TGTGCCAGCAGTTTTAGGGGGACTAGCGGGAGTGAGGATACGCAGTATTTT
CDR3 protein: CASSFRGTSGSEDTQYF

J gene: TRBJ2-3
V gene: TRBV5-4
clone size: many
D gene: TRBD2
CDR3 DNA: TGTGCCAGCAGCATCTTTCTAGCGGGAGTAGATACGCAGTATTTT
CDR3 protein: CASSIFLAGVDTQYF

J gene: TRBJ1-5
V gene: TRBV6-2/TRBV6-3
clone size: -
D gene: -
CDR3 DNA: TGTGCCAGCAGTTACGTTCCGACCAGCAATCAGCCCCAGCATTTT
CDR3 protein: CASSYVPTSNQPQHF

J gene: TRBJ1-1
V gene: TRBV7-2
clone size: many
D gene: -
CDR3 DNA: TGTGCCAGCAGCTTAGCGATTGTCACAAGCGAAGCTTTCTTT
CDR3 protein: CASSLAIVTSEAFF

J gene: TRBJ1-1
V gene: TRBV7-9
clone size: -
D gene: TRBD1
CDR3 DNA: TGTGCCAGCAGAACAGGGGTCGCCCCTGAAGCTTTCTTT
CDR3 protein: CASRTGVAPEAFF